The present T cell receptor (beta chain) was sequenced within a study of cytomegalovirus exposure and HLA in healthy donors. Study as a whole: Among the 350 to 500 donors who were genotyped, roughly 85% fell in the genetic ancestry cluster that is associated with self-reported Caucasian donors. General observations from the study: One variant, a missense change in DCLRE1C, was linked in a later analysis to TCR beta V- and J-gene trimming.

As regards this clone: Its antigen remains unidentified.

The PCR ran on 60 Vbeta and 13 Jbeta primers. Sequencing used immunoSEQ multiplex PCR; TCRdb keeps in-frame clones, though not all of them. The data show roughly 150,000 clones, roughly 75% seen once. The CDR3 runs 13 residues. The V end lost 6 bases, the J end lost 6 bases, and 12 bases lay between the germline ends. In germline, CDR1 is SNHLY, CDR2 FYNNEI. The chain links TRBV2 to TRBJ2-1, with a tentative D call TRBD2 (7 bases). The sequence was obtained from a man aged 18 to 29 in good health and CMV-seropositive. The sample consisted of PBMCs. The CDR3 sequence is CASRKGGGNEQFF. CDR3 DNA: TGTGCCAGCAGGAAGGGAGGGGGCAATGAGCAGTTCTTC.